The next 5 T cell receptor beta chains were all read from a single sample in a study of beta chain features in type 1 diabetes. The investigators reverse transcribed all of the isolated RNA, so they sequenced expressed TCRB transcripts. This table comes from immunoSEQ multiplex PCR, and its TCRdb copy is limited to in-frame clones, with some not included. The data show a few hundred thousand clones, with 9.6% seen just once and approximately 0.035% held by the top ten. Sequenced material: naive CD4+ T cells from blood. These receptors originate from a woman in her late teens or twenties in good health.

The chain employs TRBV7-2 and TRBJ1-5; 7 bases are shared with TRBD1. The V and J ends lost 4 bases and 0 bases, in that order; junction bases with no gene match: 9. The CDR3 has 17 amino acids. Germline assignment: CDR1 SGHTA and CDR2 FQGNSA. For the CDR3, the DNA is TGTGCCAGCAGCTCCTACCAGGGGGGCCTTAGCAATCAGCCCCAGCATTTT. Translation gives CASSSYQGGLSNQPQHF.

CDR3 in amino acids: CASSLQASYEQYF. CDR3 in DNA: TGCGCCAGCAGCTTACAGGCATCCTACGAGCAGTACTTC. V gene TRBV5-1 combines with J gene TRBJ2-7, with D tentatively TRBD1 (5 bases). The germline V gene encodes CDR1 SGHRS and CDR2 YFSETQ. With 2 bases removed from V and 1 base from J, the gap between germline ends came to 7 bases. This CDR3 comprises 13 residues.

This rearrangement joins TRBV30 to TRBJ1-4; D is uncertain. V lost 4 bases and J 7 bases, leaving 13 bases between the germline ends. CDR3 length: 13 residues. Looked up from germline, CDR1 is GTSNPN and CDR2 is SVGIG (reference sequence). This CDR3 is CAWNREVSEKLFF. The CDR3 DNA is TGTGCCTGGAATCGAGAGGTATCTGAAAAACTGTTTTTT.

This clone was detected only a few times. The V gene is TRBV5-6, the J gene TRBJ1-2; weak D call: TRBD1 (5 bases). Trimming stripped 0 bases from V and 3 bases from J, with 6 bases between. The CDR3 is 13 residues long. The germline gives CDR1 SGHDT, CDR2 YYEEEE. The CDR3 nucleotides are TGTGCCAGCAGCTTGGGGGGGGACTATGGCTACACCTTC. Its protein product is CASSLGGDYGYTF.

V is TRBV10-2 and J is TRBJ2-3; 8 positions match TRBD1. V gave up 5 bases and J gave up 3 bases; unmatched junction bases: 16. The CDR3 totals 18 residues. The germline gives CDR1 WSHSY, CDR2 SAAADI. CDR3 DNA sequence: TGCGCCAGCAGTCTTCAGGGGGCCACTCCTTGGGTTACAGATACGCAGTATTTT. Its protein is CASSLQGATPWVTDTQYF.